This passage covers 11 T cell receptor beta chains from one sample sequenced in a study of blood T cell repertoires in COVID-19. Measured with immunoSEQ multiplex PCR; TCRdb has only the in-frame clones, and not every one. The table lists 100,000 to 150,000 clones, 84% of them singletons. The sequenced material came from peripheral blood. The receptors originated from a woman aged 55-69 years with acute or convalescent COVID-19.

The chain carries TRBV6-5 and TRBJ2-3, with TRBD2 matching over 7 bases. The length of the CDR3 is 14 residues. Germline CDR1 reads MNHEY; CDR2 reads SVGAGI. With 6 bases clipped from V and 6 bases from J, the junction kept 9 bases outside the gene matches. CDR3 bases: TGTGCCAGCAGCTGGGACTACCGGTCGGATACGCAGTATTTT. It encodes CASSWDYRSDTQYF.

The genes are TRBV3-1 (or the pseudogene TRBV3-2) and TRBJ1-2; 7 nucleotides agree with TRBD1. The germline V gene has CDR1 LGHDT and CDR2 YNNKEL (reference sequence). Losses at the gene ends were 4 bases for V and 0 bases for J; bases not matched to a gene: 5. This CDR3 spans 15 amino acids. DNA for the CDR3: TGTGCCAGCAGCCTACAGGGGACTTCTAACTATGGCTACACCTTC. Translated: CASSLQGTSNYGYTF.

In its sample, this clone was seen a few times. V and J are TRBV5-5 and TRBJ2-7; no definite D call. V was trimmed by 3 bases and J by 6 bases, leaving 13 bases between them. Germline-derived CDR1 and CDR2 are SGHKS and YYEKEE (reference sequence). The CDR3 runs to 13 residues. The chain's CDR3 is CASSWSYNGEQYF. Here the CDR3 DNA reads TGTGCCAGCAGCTGGTCCTATAATGGCGAGCAGTACTTC.

The chain uses TRBV5-6 and TRBJ1-1; D is ambiguous. V was trimmed by 1 base and J by 12 bases, leaving 10 bases between them. Looked up from germline, CDR1 is SGHDT and CDR2 is YYEEEE. This CDR3 has 11 amino acids. CDR3 in amino acids: CASSLSGESFF. DNA of the CDR3: TGTGCCAGCAGCTTGTCCGGGGAATCTTTCTTT.

The V gene is TRBV24-1, the J gene TRBJ2-3; no clear D. Germline V gene lookup returns CDR1 KGHDR and CDR2 SFDVKD. The CDR3 is 15 residues long. Trimming shortened V by 6 bases and J by 3 bases, and 15 bases separated the two germline ends. Here the CDR3 reads CATSPSPYTTDTQYF. DNA of the CDR3: TGTGCCACCAGTCCTAGTCCCTATACTACAGATACGCAGTATTTT.

The V gene is TRBV18, the J gene TRBJ1-1; a possible D gene is TRBD1 (5 bases). CDR3 size: 16 residues. Trimming shortened V by 3 bases and J by 0 bases, and 14 bases separated the two germline ends. From germline, CDR1 is KGHSH and CDR2 LQKENI. CDR3 protein: CASSPIPRGMNTEAFF. The CDR3 DNA sequence: TGTGCCAGCTCACCGATCCCCCGGGGGATGAACACTGAAGCTTTCTTT.

The V gene is TRBV12-5, the J gene TRBJ1-1; no reliable D call. Germline V gene data show CDR1 as LGHNT and CDR2 as FRNRAP. The CDR3 runs to 14 residues. Trimming stripped 7 bases from V and 1 base from J, with 13 bases between. CDR3 in DNA: TGTGCTAGTGCCGTCGGGGAATGGAACACTGAAGCTTTCTTT. Residues: CASAVGEWNTEAFF.

V gene TRBV5-5 combines with J gene TRBJ2-2; D unresolved. The CDR3 has 14 amino acids. CDR1 and CDR2 (germline): SGHKS, YYEKEE (reference sequence). The ends were cut back, 3 bases at V and 5 bases at J, with 11 bases in the middle. The CDR3 DNA reads TGTGCCAGCAGCTGGGCGACACCGACCGGGGAGCTGTTTTTT. Protein sequence: CASSWATPTGELFF. The variable domain in full, with the rest retrieved from reference TRBV5-5 and TRBJ2-2, is DAGVTQSPTHLIKTRGQQVTLRCSPISGHKSVSWYQQVLGQGPQFIFQYYEKEERGRGNFPDRFSARQFPNYSSELNVNALLLGDSALYLCASSWATPTGELFFGEGSRLTVL.

The chain joins TRBV2 to TRBJ1-2, with 10 bases identical to TRBD1. V lost 6 bases to trimming and J lost 14 bases; unmatched junction nucleotides: 18. CDR1 is SNHLY, CDR2 FYNNEI, per germline. This CDR3 has 15 amino acids. CDR3 protein: CASSQTQPGQGRVTF. The CDR3 region has the DNA TGTGCCAGCAGCCAAACTCAACCGGGACAGGGGAGGGTAACCTTC. The full variable domain, with the rest looked up from reference TRBV2 and TRBJ1-2, is EPEVTQTPSHQVTQMGQEVILRCVPISNHLYFYWYRQILGQKVEFLVSFYNNEISEKSEIFDDQFSVERPDGSNFTLKIRSTKLEDSAMYFCASSQTQPGQGRVTFGSGTRLTVV.

The chain has TRBV28 and TRBJ1-4, with D maybe TRBD1 (6 bases). The CDR3 spans 14 residues. V lost 4 bases, J lost 7 bases, and 13 bases lay in between. The germline V gene has CDR1 MDHEN and CDR2 SYDVKM. CDR3 bases: TGTGCCAGCAGTTCCGGGACAAAAGGTGAAAAACTGTTTTTT. Its protein product is CASSSGTKGEKLFF.

J is TRBJ1-6 and V is TRBV3-1 (or the pseudogene TRBV3-2); tentatively, D is TRBD1 (5 bases). Deletions cut 0 bases from V and 10 bases from J, with 16 bases between. CDR3 length equals 16 residues. Germline V CDR1 and CDR2: LGHDT, YNNKEL (reference sequence). The CDR3 coding sequence is TGTGCCAGCAGCCAAGAGGGAGGGGCTATGGGGTCACCCCTCCACTTT. Translation: CASSQEGGAMGSPLHF.